These T cell receptor beta chains were read from a single sample in a study of T cells in Graves' hyperthyroidism and ophthalmopathy. One entry per CDR3 protein results from TCRdb running MiXCR on the multiplex PCR reads. The sample has under 550,000 distinct CDR3 sequences, about 20% seen once. Sequencing was carried out using blood. The source of these receptors is a man aged 40-55 years with Graves' ophthalmopathy. CDR3s include the opening cysteine and the closing phenylalanine or tryptophan. A D gene is named only where the DNA matches it firmly. Clone sizes are given selectively: once, few, many, or a class where the clone is expanded.

v_gene	abundance	j_gene	d_gene	CDR3nt	CDR3aa
TRBV5-5	many	TRBJ1-1	TRBD1	TGTGCCAGCAGCTTGCGGTGGTTGGTTGGGACAGCCCAAAAAGGCACTGAAGCTTTCTTT	CASSLRWLVGTAQKGTEAFF
TRBV29-1	few	TRBJ2-7	.	TGCAGCGCGACCCCTTCCCTGACCCCGAGCGAGCAGTACTTC	CSATPSLTPSEQYF
TRBV5-1	many	TRBJ2-7	.	TGCGCCAGCAGCTTGGAGAGCGGGCCATCCTACGAGCAGTACTTC	CASSLESGPSYEQYF
TRBV7-9	few	TRBJ2-7	.	TGTGCCAGCAGCCCCCCCCCAGGGCTCCGGCGCTACGAGCAGTACTTC	CASSPPPGLRRYEQYF
TRBV28	many	TRBJ2-7	TRBD2	TGTGCCAGCAGTTTCCCTGGGACTACTTACGAGCAGTACTTC	CASSFPGTTYEQYF
TRBV20-1	many	TRBJ2-7	TRBD2	TGCAGTGCTCGAACTAGCGGGAGTCGATACGAGCAGTACTTC	CSARTSGSRYEQYF
TRBV7-2	.	TRBJ2-7	TRBD1	TGTGCCAGCAGCCTAAAAAGGGACAGTATCTACTACGAGCAGTACTTC	CASSLKRDSIYYEQYF
TRBV27	.	TRBJ1-2	TRBD1	TGTGCCAGCAGATCTGGACAGGTCAATAGATATGGCTACACCTTC	CASRSGQVNRYGYTF
TRBV12-3/TRBV12-4	.	TRBJ2-2	TRBD2	TGTGCCAGCAGTTTCTACGGGGGGGGTTTGAACACCGGGGAGCTGTTTTTT	CASSFYGGGLNTGELFF
TRBV20-1	many	TRBJ2-3	.	TGCAGTGCTCCAACGGAGAGCACAGATACGCAGTATTTT	CSAPTESTDTQYF
TRBV19	.	TRBJ2-5	.	TGTGCCAGTAGTTCGTTATGGACCCAGTACTTC	CASSSLWTQYF
TRBV14	few	TRBJ2-1	TRBD2	TGTGCCAGCAGCCCAGCGGGGGGCCAGGATGAGCAGTTCTTC	CASSPAGGQDEQFF
TRBV6-1	many	TRBJ2-1	TRBD2	TGTGCCAGCAGTGAAGCGCCTCTAGCGGGGGACAATGAGCAGTTCTTC	CASSEAPLAGDNEQFF
TRBV30	many	TRBJ1-5	.	TGTGCCTGGAGTGTACAGATTGATCAGCCCCAGCATTTT	CAWSVQIDQPQHF
TRBV29-1	.	TRBJ1-5	.	TGCAGCGCCTGGGGGGGTGGCAATCAGCCCCAGCATTTT	CSAWGGGNQPQHF
TRBV13	many	TRBJ1-2	TRBD1	TGTGCCAGCAGTACAGGGGGTGCTACCTATGGCTACACCTTC	CASSTGGATYGYTF
TRBV7-6	.	TRBJ2-1	.	TGTGCCAGCAGCTTACTGGCAGGGAACCATGAGCAGTTCTTC	CASSLLAGNHEQFF
TRBV20-1	few	TRBJ2-1	TRBD2	TGCAGTGCCAGTAAGCGGGGTTCCTTCTCCTACAATGAGCAGTTCTTC	CSASKRGSFSYNEQFF
TRBV27	many	TRBJ2-7	.	TGTGCCAGCAGTTTAAAAACGGGGTCCACCTACGAGCAGTACTTC	CASSLKTGSTYEQYF